The rows below give T cell receptor beta chains drawn from one sample of a study of shared clonotypes between healthy human individuals. The protocol was immunoSEQ multiplex PCR, while the TCRdb copy is restricted to in-frame clones and leaves out a portion. The sample includes roughly 2,000,000 clones, 93% of them seen just once. Sequencing was carried out using naive CD8+ T cells from PBMCs. The receptors were sampled from a man aged 18 to 29 in good health. Some clones in this sample may be carry-over from other donors' samples. CDR3s include the opening cysteine and the closing phenylalanine or tryptophan. The order of the fields is J gene, clone size, D gene, V gene, CDR3 protein, CDR3 DNA. A D gene is named only where the DNA matches it firmly. Only part of the rows carry a size: once, few, many, or a class if the clone is expanded.

>TRBJ2-1|-|TRBD2|TRBV4-1
CASRAAGFSEQFF
TGCGCCAGCAGGGCAGCGGGATTCTCCGAGCAGTTCTTC
>TRBJ2-3|-|-|TRBV27
CASIYGDTQYF
TGTGCCAGCATCTACGGAGATACGCAGTATTTT
>TRBJ2-2|once|-|TRBV6-5
CASSYGTEGTGELFF
TGTGCCAGCAGTTACGGCACAGAGGGCACCGGGGAGCTGTTTTTT
>TRBJ2-5|-|TRBD1|TRBV9
CASSVAYRTGEETQYF
TGTGCCAGCAGCGTAGCTTACCGGACAGGGGAAGAGACCCAGTACTTC
>TRBJ2-1|once|TRBD2|TRBV6-6
CASSYSISLAGEQFF
TGTGCCAGCAGTTACTCTATCTCTCTAGCGGGAGAGCAGTTCTTC
>TRBJ2-2|-|-|TRBV10-2
CASSDSAWAGELFF
TGCGCCAGCAGTGATTCCGCCTGGGCCGGGGAGCTGTTTTTT
>TRBJ1-1|-|TRBD1|TRBV9
CASSEPTGVSDAFF
TGTGCCAGCAGCGAACCCACAGGGGTGTCGGACGCTTTCTTT
>TRBJ1-5|-|-|TRBV2
CASSEAMVNQPQHF
TGTGCCAGCAGTGAGGCTATGGTCAATCAGCCCCAGCATTTT
>TRBJ2-1|-|-|TRBV27
CASSLGSYNEQFF
TGTGCCAGCAGTTTAGGGTCATACAATGAGCAGTTCTTC
>TRBJ2-7|-|-|TRBV27
CASSPSRGESSYEQYF
TGTGCCAGCAGTCCCTCCAGGGGCGAGAGCTCCTACGAGCAGTACTTC
>TRBJ2-1|few|-|TRBV28
CASSLWGDEQFF
TGTGCCAGCAGTTTATGGGGTGATGAGCAGTTCTTC
>TRBJ2-7|-|-|TRBV27
CASSWGHSYEQYF
TGTGCCAGCAGTTGGGGGCATAGCTACGAGCAGTACTTC
>TRBJ2-1|-|-|TRBV12-5
CASGDTTGAYNEQFF
TGTGCTAGTGGTGATACGACTGGGGCCTACAATGAGCAGTTCTTC
>TRBJ2-7|-|TRBD1|TRBV7-8
CASSPLGQGGYEQYF
TGTGCCAGCAGCCCGCTGGGACAGGGCGGCTACGAGCAGTACTTC
>TRBJ2-7|once|-|TRBV29-1
CSVQLGGKTYEQYF
TGCAGCGTCCAACTGGGAGGTAAGACCTACGAGCAGTACTTC
>TRBJ2-7|-|-|TRBV15
CATSRDGQRVTSYEQYF
TGTGCCACCAGCAGAGATGGGCAGCGGGTCACCTCCTACGAGCAGTACTTC
>TRBJ2-7|-|TRBD2|TRBV15
CATSRRTSGDEQYF
TGTGCCACCAGCAGACGGACTAGCGGTGACGAGCAGTACTTC
>TRBJ2-6|-|-|TRBV4-3
CASSQDPAGVRANVLTF
TGCGCCAGCAGCCAAGACCCGGCAGGGGTGCGGGCCAACGTCCTGACTTTC
>TRBJ2-3|-|-|TRBV27
CASSPLDSIFDGSDTQYF
TGTGCCAGCAGTCCCCTAGATTCTATTTTTGATGGGTCGGATACGCAGTATTTT
>TRBJ1-2|-|TRBD1|TRBV12-5
CASGLGGTGGRVDGYTF
TGTGCTAGTGGTTTGGGCGGGACAGGGGGTCGGGTCGATGGCTACACCTTC
>TRBJ2-5|-|-|TRBV7-9
CASSLSRETQYF
TGTGCCAGCAGCTTAAGTCGCGAGACCCAGTACTTC
>TRBJ1-2|-|TRBD1|TRBV7-9
CASSFGDGQAYGYTF
TGTGCCAGCAGCTTTGGCGATGGACAGGCCTATGGCTACACCTTC
>TRBJ2-5|once|TRBD2|TRBV12-5
CASGLDSSAGVETQYF
TGTGCTAGTGGTTTGGACTCTTCGGCGGGGGTCGAGACCCAGTACTTC
>TRBJ2-7|-|-|TRBV27
CASSLGVRSADEQYF
TGTGCCAGCAGTTTAGGAGTAAGATCCGCCGACGAGCAGTACTTC
>TRBJ2-1|once|TRBD2|TRBV6-1
CASRTSGSLYNEQFF
TGTGCCAGCAGAACTAGCGGGAGTTTATACAATGAGCAGTTCTTC
>TRBJ2-5|-|-|TRBV6-1
CASSATYGAGGETQYF
TGTGCCAGCAGTGCAACCTACGGGGCCGGAGGGGAGACCCAGTACTTC
>TRBJ1-1|-|-|TRBV9
CASSSAKENTEAFF
TGTGCCAGCAGCTCCGCAAAGGAGAACACTGAAGCTTTCTTT
>TRBJ2-7|-|-|TRBV7-6
CASSSGSRAHEQYF
TGTGCCAGCAGCTCGGGGTCGCGGGCCCACGAGCAGTACTTC
>TRBJ2-3|-|-|TRBV9
CASSVNRGTDTQYF
TGTGCCAGCAGCGTAAACCGCGGCACAGATACGCAGTATTTT
>TRBJ1-3|-|-|TRBV7-2
CASSLDRLGNTIYF
TGTGCCAGCAGCTTAGACAGGCTCGGAAACACCATATATTTT
>TRBJ2-1|-|TRBD2|TRBV28
CASSQLAGIYNEQFF
TGTGCCAGCAGTCAACTAGCGGGGATCTACAATGAGCAGTTCTTC
>TRBJ1-5|-|-|TRBV28
CASSFRVFNQPQHF
TGTGCCAGCAGTTTTAGGGTTTTCAATCAGCCCCAGCATTTT
>TRBJ2-7|-|-|TRBV7-9
CASSKMVFYEQYF
TGTGCCAGCAGTAAAATGGTGTTCTACGAGCAGTACTTC
>TRBJ2-7|-|TRBD2|TRBV11-2
CASSLVVIAGSSYEQYF
TGTGCCAGCAGCTTAGTGGTGATAGCGGGCTCCTCCTACGAGCAGTACTTC
>TRBJ1-5|few|TRBD1|TRBV9
CASSEWDREQPQHF
TGTGCCAGCAGCGAGTGGGACAGGGAACAGCCCCAGCATTTT
>TRBJ2-1|-|TRBD2|TRBV2
CASGRELGYNEQFF
TGTGCCAGCGGGCGGGAGCTAGGCTACAATGAGCAGTTCTTC
>TRBJ2-7|-|-|TRBV27
CASSLSLGKGQYF
TGTGCCAGCAGTTTATCGTTGGGGAAGGGGCAGTACTTC